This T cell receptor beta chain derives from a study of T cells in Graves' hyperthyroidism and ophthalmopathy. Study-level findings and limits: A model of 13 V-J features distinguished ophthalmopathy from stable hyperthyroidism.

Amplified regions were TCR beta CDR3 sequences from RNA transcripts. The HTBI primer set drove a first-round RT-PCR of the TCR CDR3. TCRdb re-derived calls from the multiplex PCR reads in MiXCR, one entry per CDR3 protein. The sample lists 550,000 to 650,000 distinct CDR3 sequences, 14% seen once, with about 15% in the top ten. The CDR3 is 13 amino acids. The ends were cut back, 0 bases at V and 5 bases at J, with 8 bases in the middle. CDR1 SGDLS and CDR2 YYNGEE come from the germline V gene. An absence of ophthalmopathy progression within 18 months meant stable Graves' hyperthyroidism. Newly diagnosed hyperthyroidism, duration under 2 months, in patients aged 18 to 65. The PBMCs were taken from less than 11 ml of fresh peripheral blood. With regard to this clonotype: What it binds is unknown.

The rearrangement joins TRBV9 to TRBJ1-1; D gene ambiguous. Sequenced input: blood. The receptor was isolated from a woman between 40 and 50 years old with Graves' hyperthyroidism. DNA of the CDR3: TGTGCCAGCAGCGTAGACCGGAGTACTGAAGCTTTCTTT. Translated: CASSVDRSTEAFF. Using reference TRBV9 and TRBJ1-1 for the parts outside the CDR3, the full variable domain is DSGVTQTPKHLITATGQRVTLRCSPRSGDLSVYWYQQSLDQGLQFLIQYYNGEERAKGNILERFSAQQFPDLHSELNLSSLELGDSALYFCASSVDRSTEAFFGQGTRLTVV.